Detailed here is one T cell receptor beta chain. This entry comes from a study of shared clonotypes between healthy human individuals. Profiling relied on immunoSEQ multiplex PCR, and the TCRdb table lists in-frame clones only, not all of them. Found here are nearly 1 million clones, 76% of them singletons; the top ten hold approximately 1.5%. The CDR3 length is 15 residues. V was clipped by 5 bases and J by 2 bases, with 14 bases between them. Germline V gives CDR1 SGHTA, CDR2 FQGNSA. This clonotype originated in a man between 18 and 29 years old in good health. The source material was memory CD4+ T cells sorted from blood. Subset in this sample: CD45RA-negative fraction. V and J are TRBV7-2 and TRBJ2-3; D possibly uses TRBD1 or TRBD2 (5 bases each). CDR3 protein: CASSPGRRTTDTQYF. CDR3 in DNA: TGTGCCAGCAGCCCGGGGCGGCGAACCACAGATACGCAGTATTTT.